This record covers a single T cell receptor (beta chain). What it binds is unknown. It was genomic DNA that served as the template for profiling TCR beta VDJ and CDR3. TCRdb reprocessed the reads via MiXCR and lists one record per CDR3 protein. This sample has roughly 160,000 distinct CDR3 sequences, with 55% to 75% found just once. This sample is part of a study of CD8+CD57+ T cells in acquired aplastic anemia. Study-level information: Sorted CD4+ and CD8+ cells gave an average of about 3 ug of DNA. The average read count for CD4+ cells in healthy donors was 8.5 million to 12 million.

Overall study results and limits: The same twenty-nine CD8+ CDR3 sequences occurred in patients and in controls. Patients did not significantly differ from controls in CD8+ Simpson's diversity.

CDR3 length equals 16 residues. V dropped 3 bases and J dropped 7; count of bases not matched to a gene: 9. From germline, CDR1 is SEHNR and CDR2 FQNEAQ (reference sequence). The source is a human donor in good health. This chain joins TRBV7-9 and TRBJ2-1, with 10 bases identical to TRBD2. Source material: sorted CD4+, CD8+, or CD8+CD57+ T cells (not recorded which) from PBMCs. The CDR3 DNA follows: TGTGCCAGCAGCTTGTTGGCTAGCGGGAGTGGGAATGAGCAGTTCTTC. Residues: CASSLLASGSGNEQFF.